One sample yielded the 13 T cell receptor beta chains listed below, sequenced in a study of CD8 T cells in ankylosing spondylitis. General study points: Characteristic of ankylosing spondylitis blood, it appeared, was a TCR beta motif comprising eight highly homologous variants.

These TCRs' antigens remain unknown. TCRdb recomputed calls from the 5' RACE reads with MiXCR, one row per CDR3 protein. The sample has fewer than 550,000 distinct CDR3 sequences; roughly 5% are singletons. Sequenced input: blood, either unsorted or a sorted T cell fraction (not recorded which). These receptors all stem from a male donor with ankylosing spondylitis.

Many counts were recorded for this clonotype. This chain links TRBV7-2 with TRBJ1-1; possible D gene TRBD1, 6 bases. V was trimmed by 5 bases and J by 0 bases, leaving 16 bases between them. CDR3 length: 16 amino acids. Germline V lookup: CDR1 SGHTA, CDR2 FQGNSA. This CDR3 is CASSVSYGQMNTEAFF. CDR3 bases: TGTGCCAGCAGCGTCTCATATGGACAGATGAACACTGAAGCTTTCTTT.

This clonotype was counted ten times or more. The chain carries TRBV7-2 and TRBJ2-5; D is possibly TRBD2 (7 bases). Germline values: CDR1 SGHTA, CDR2 FQGNSA. V lost 5 bases and J lost 4, with 20 bases in between. The CDR3 is 16 residues long. The CDR3 is CASSRSGTPAGETQYF. The CDR3 DNA reads TGTGCCAGCAGCAGAAGCGGGACACCCGCTGGAGAGACCCAGTACTTC.

This clonotype was detected a few times. The chain links TRBV6-1 to TRBJ2-7; 10 positions agree with TRBD1. The ends lost 10 bases at V and 6 bases at J; junction bases unmatched: 15. CDR3 length equals 15 residues. Germline loops: CDR1 MNHNS, CDR2 SASEGT. The chain's CDR3 is CATDDSGTGEFEQYF. Here the CDR3 DNA reads TGTGCCACCGACGACTCCGGGACAGGGGAATTCGAGCAGTACTTC.

Ten or more counts support this clonotype. The rearrangement joins TRBV28 to TRBJ2-4; 10 bases line up with TRBD2. V trimming: 6 bases; J trimming: 8 bases; junction bases outside the gene matches: 7. Germline assignment: CDR1 MDHEN and CDR2 SYDVKM. The CDR3 is 14 residues long. The CDR3 is CASSISGRAHIQYF. In DNA form, the CDR3 reads TGTGCCAGCAGCATCAGCGGGAGGGCACACATTCAGTACTTC.

As regards this clonotype: This may come from a read error, since a much larger clone is one base off. As the CDR3 is not closed by the conserved phenylalanine or tryptophan, this likely results from a read error. The chain employs TRBV11-2 and TRBJ2-1; D may correspond to TRBD1 or TRBD2 (5 bases each). Trimming took off 5 bases at V and 7 bases at J, with 12 bases between the two ends. The CDR3 spans 13 residues. Germline CDR1 reads SGHAT; CDR2 reads FQNNGV. As DNA, the CDR3 is TGTGCCAGCAGCCCCCCGGGGCCAAATGAGCAGTTCCTC. Its translation: CASSPPGPNEQFL.

The chain is built from TRBV4-3 and TRBJ2-5; the match to TRBD2 covers 11 bases. Germline V gene sequence: CDR1 LGHNA, CDR2 YSLEER. This CDR3 has 18 amino acids. V gave up 3 bases and J gave up 1 base; unmatched junction bases: 10. CDR3 bases: TGCGCCAGCAGCCAGCGGATTAACGGACTAGCGGGCCAAGAGACCCAGTACTTC. This encodes CASSQRINGLAGQETQYF.

This clonotype has ten or more counts. The V and J genes are TRBV28 and TRBJ2-1; 7 nucleotides align to TRBD2. Germline CDR1 and CDR2: MDHEN and SYDVKM. Trimming removed 2 bases from V and 6 bases from J; junction bases left unmatched: 10. The CDR3 consists of 16 residues. CDR3 sequence: CASSLSMSGRGNEQFF. CDR3 DNA sequence: TGTGCCAGCAGTTTAAGTATGTCAGGGAGGGGCAATGAGCAGTTCTTC.

This clonotype occurred a few times. CDR3 sequence: CASSLDQNGVDGYTF. The CDR3 bases are TGTGCCAGCAGCTTAGACCAGAATGGGGTCGATGGCTACACCTTC. The chain has TRBV7-6 and TRBJ1-2; D unclear. The CDR3 covers 15 residues. Germline lookup yields CDR1 SGHVS and CDR2 FNYEAQ. V lost 1 base, J lost 6 bases, and 15 bases lay in between. Variable domain in full (rest from reference TRBV7-6 and TRBJ1-2): GAGVSQSPRYKVTKRGQDVALRCDPISGHVSLYWYRQALGQGPEFLTYFNYEAQQDKSGLPNDRFSAERPEGSISTLTIQRTEQRDSAMYRCASSLDQNGVDGYTFGSGTRLTVV.

The V call is TRBV20-1, the J call TRBJ2-1, with 12 bases matching TRBD2. The CDR3 has 18 amino acids. The junction had 13 bases not matched to a gene; V was cut back by 6 bases and J by 1 base. CDR1 and CDR2 from the germline V gene are DFQATT and SNEGSKA (reference sequence). The CDR3 DNA reads as TGCAGTGCCGAACCTAGCGGGGGGGCTTGGAGGTCCTACAATGAGCAGTTCTTC. Translating gives CSAEPSGGAWRSYNEQFF.

Ten or more counts support this clonotype. V is TRBV7-2 and J is TRBJ2-2; D uncertain. Germline lookup yields CDR1 SGHTA and CDR2 FQGNSA. This CDR3 spans 13 amino acids. V dropped 1 base and J dropped 6 bases, with 6 bases sitting between them. The CDR3 coding sequence is TGTGCCAGCAGCTTAGAATTGGCCGGGGAGCTGTTTTTT. Encoded protein: CASSLELAGELFF.

In this sample, this clonotype turned up many times. The chain employs TRBV4-3 and TRBJ1-3, with D hard to call. V was trimmed by 0 bases and J by 0 bases, leaving 6 bases between them. CDR3 size: 15 residues. Germline V gives CDR1 LGHNA, CDR2 YSLEER. CDR3 sequence (DNA): TGCGCCAGCAGCCAAGACTGGAGCTCTGGAAACACCATATATTTT. It specifies CASSQDWSSGNTIYF.

V and J are TRBV20-1 and TRBJ2-7; 7 bases match TRBD1. This CDR3 region has 14 residues. Per germline, CDR1 DFQATT and CDR2 SNEGSKA (reference sequence). The J segment lost 3 bases and the V segment lost 6 bases, leaving 11 bases of the junction unmatched. The CDR3: CSAATGAGLYEQYF. CDR3 nucleotides: TGCAGTGCCGCCACAGGGGCCGGCCTCTACGAGCAGTACTTC.

This clonotype was detected ten times or more. The chain couples TRBV3-1 to TRBJ2-7; no reliable D call. The CDR3 extends over 14 amino acids. V lost 4 bases, J lost 5 bases, and 15 bases lay in between. Germline lookup yields CDR1 LGHDT and CDR2 YNNKEL (reference sequence). The CDR3 bases are TGTGCCAGCAGCCCGTCGTTCAGAGTGAACGAGCAGTACTTC. It yields the protein CASSPSFRVNEQYF.